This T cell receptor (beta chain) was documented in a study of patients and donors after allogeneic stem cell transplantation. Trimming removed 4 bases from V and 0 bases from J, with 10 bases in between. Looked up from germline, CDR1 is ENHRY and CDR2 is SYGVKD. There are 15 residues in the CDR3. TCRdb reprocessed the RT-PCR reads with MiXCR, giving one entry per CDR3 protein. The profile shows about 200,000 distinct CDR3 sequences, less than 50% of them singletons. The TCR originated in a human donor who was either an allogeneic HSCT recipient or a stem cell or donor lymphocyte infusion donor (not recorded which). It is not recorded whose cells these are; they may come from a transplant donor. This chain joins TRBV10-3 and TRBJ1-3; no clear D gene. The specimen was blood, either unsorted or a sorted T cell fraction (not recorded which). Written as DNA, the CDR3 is TGTGCCATCAGTGGGGAGGCTAACTCTGGAAACACCATATATTTT. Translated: CAISGEANSGNTIYF.